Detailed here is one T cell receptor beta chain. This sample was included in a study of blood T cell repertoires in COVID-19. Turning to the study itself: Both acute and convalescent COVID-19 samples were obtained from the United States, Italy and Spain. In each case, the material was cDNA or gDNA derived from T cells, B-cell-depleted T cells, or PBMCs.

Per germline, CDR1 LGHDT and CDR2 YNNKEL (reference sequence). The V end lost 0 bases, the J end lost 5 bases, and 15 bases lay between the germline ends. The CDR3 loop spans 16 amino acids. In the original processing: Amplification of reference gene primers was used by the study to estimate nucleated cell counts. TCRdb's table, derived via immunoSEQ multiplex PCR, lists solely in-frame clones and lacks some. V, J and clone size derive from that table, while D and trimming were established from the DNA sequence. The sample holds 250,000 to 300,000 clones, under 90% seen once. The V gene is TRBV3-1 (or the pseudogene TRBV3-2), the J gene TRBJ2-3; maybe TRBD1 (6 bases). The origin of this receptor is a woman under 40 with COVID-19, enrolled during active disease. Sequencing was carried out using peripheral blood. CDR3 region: CASSQELNRAGDTQYF. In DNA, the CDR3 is TGTGCCAGCAGCCAAGAACTTAACAGGGCGGGAGATACGCAGTATTTT.